Given below is one TCR beta chain in context. Its antigen is currently unknown. V dropped 0 bases and J dropped 2; count of bases not matched to a gene: 6. This CDR3 has 16 residues. Germline CDR1 SGHRS, CDR2 YFSETQ. The data were obtained in a study of cytotoxic CD8 clonotypes in ibrutinib-treated CLL. Study conclusions and caveats: Stable or contracted on treatment, public clonotypes were also uncommon.

Using immunoSEQ multiplex PCR, the repertoire was profiled, and TCRdb retains in-frame clones only, with some absent. The sample contains hundreds of thousands of clones, 70% to 75% of which appear only once. The chain is built from TRBV5-1 and TRBJ2-3, with 7 bases aligning to TRBD2. The receptor was isolated from a human donor with chronic lymphocytic leukemia. Source: PBMCs, taken after 12 months of ibrutinib treatment. The CDR3 region has the DNA TGCGCCAGCAGCTTGGAGCGGGGTTATTCCACAGATACGCAGTATTTT. It encodes CASSLERGYSTDTQYF.